This T cell receptor beta chain was obtained from a study of blood T cell repertoires in COVID-19. Study information: Whether acute or convalescent, the COVID-19 samples came from the United States, Italy and Spain. From T cells, B-cell-depleted T cells, or PBMCs came the material, which was cDNA or gDNA.

This CDR3 is 13 amino acids long. Germline lookup yields CDR1 LGHNA and CDR2 YNFKEQ. Deletions cut 0 bases from V and 5 bases from J, with 7 bases between. This clone has just one count. Study processing details: Nucleated cell number was recorded as an estimate derived from reference gene primer amplification. Data came from immunoSEQ multiplex PCR; TCRdb stores just in-frame clones and leaves some out. The V and J calls and clone size are taken from that table; D and trimming were inferred from the DNA. In the table there are 200,000 to 300,000 clones, roughly nine tenths of which are singletons. V usage is TRBV4-2 and J usage is TRBJ2-5; D unclear. Sequenced sample: peripheral blood. The source of this sequence is a man between 60 and 70 years old who had recovered from COVID-19. CDR3: CASSQEMRETQYF. CDR3 sequence (DNA): TGTGCCAGCAGCCAAGAAATGAGGGAGACCCAGTACTTC.